These 11 T cell receptor beta chains share one sample of origin, sequenced in a study of low-dose radiotherapy and immunotherapy resistance in tumors. First-strand cDNA relied on TRAV- and TRBV-specific primers spanning alpha and beta chains. TCRs were put through approximately 20 PCR cycles of amplification with Phusion. A constant-region primer and the V-primer adapter served as the primer pair. Each CDR3 protein is one row after TCRdb ran MiXCR on the reads. The repertoire consists of 35,000 to 45,000 distinct CDR3 sequences, with about a third occurring once and the leading ten covering around 3.5%. The time point here: before trial treatment. The sample here was PBMCs, taken before treatment. All receptors come from a male donor with gallbladder cancer.

J is TRBJ2-5 and V is TRBV28, with D maybe TRBD1 (7 bases). Looked up from germline, CDR1 is MDHEN and CDR2 is SYDVKM. Trimming shortened V by 5 bases and J by 3 bases, and 13 bases separated the two germline ends. The CDR3 spans 14 residues. The CDR3 nucleotides read TGTGCCAGCAGTCGGGTCAGGGGGGAAGAGACCCAGTACTTC. Residues: CASSRVRGEETQYF.

This clonotype was recorded only once. The gene calls are TRBV7-8 and TRBJ1-1, with D possibly being TRBD1 (5 bases). V was clipped by 1 base and J by 6 bases, with 6 bases between them. The germline V gene encodes CDR1 SGHVS and CDR2 FQNEAQ. The CDR3 contains 12 residues. The CDR3 loop reads CASSLGGAEAFF. The CDR3 DNA reads TGTGCCAGCAGCTTAGGGGGGGCTGAAGCTTTCTTT.

There are many counts of this clonotype. The rearrangement uses TRBV5-1 and TRBJ2-5; a possible D gene is TRBD2 (6 bases). This CDR3 has 14 amino acids. Germline lookup yields CDR1 SGHRS and CDR2 YFSETQ. Between the trimmed V and J ends, which lost 4 bases and 3 bases, there was a span of 13 bases. The CDR3 DNA is TGCGCCAGCAGCACTGACGGGGGAAAAGAGACCCAGTACTTC. Protein: CASSTDGGKETQYF.

The genes are TRBV28 and TRBJ2-7, with D maybe TRBD2 (7 bases). Trimming stripped 8 bases from V and 1 base from J, with 15 bases between. CDR3 length equals 14 residues. Germline V CDR1 and CDR2: MDHEN, SYDVKM. The CDR3 reads CASRSRGASYEQYF. The CDR3 region has the DNA TGTGCCAGCCGCTCACGGGGGGCGTCCTACGAGCAGTACTTC.

The chain has TRBV12-3 or TRBV12-4 and TRBJ2-1; no firm D call. Between the trimmed V and J ends, which lost 5 bases and 5 bases, there was a span of 1 base. The CDR3 is 10 amino acids. CDR3 loop: CASSDNEQFF. The CDR3 DNA reads TGTGCCAGCAGTGACAATGAGCAGTTCTTC.

This CDR3 is CASTNPKGTQYF. Written as DNA, the CDR3 is TGTGCCAGCACGAACCCTAAGGGGACCCAGTACTTC. V is TRBV21-1 and J is TRBJ2-5. TRBV21-1 counts as a pseudogene. The CDR3 runs 12 residues.

This clonotype was seen ten or more times. V gene TRBV7-6 combines with J gene TRBJ2-5; TRBD1 is a possible D gene (7 bases). The CDR3 runs to 14 residues. Trimming pared 4 bases from V and 2 bases from J, leaving 11 bases between. CDR1 and CDR2 (germline): SGHVS, FNYEAQ. The DNA of the CDR3 is TGTGCCAGCAGCTCCGCGGGACAGCAAGAGACCCAGTACTTC. It specifies CASSSAGQQETQYF.

The table lists this clonotype with many counts. The rearrangement uses TRBV2 and TRBJ2-3; D is perhaps TRBD2 (6 bases). This CDR3 spans 15 amino acids. Germline CDR1 and CDR2: SNHLY and FYNNEI. V lost 4 bases to trimming and J lost 3 bases, with 14 bases between them. CDR3 amino acids: CASSGSGAVTDTQYF. For the CDR3, the DNA is TGTGCCAGCAGTGGATCGGGAGCTGTTACAGATACGCAGTATTTT.

This clonotype came up a few times. No DNA is shown, since the ends of the CDR3 on it are uncertain; the CDR3 is the one TCRdb lists. V and J are TRBV7-8 and TRBJ2-2; no check of the table's D call, TRBD1, against the DNA was made. Germline CDR1 is SGHVS and CDR2 is FQNEAQ. The CDR3 is 16 amino acids long, termini counted. The CDR3 is CASSFGASNTGELFFF.

Of note for this clonotype: A far larger clone is just one base off, so this is likely a read error. The chain joins TRBV28 to TRBJ2-1; TRBD1 aligns across 8 bases. V lost 5 bases to trimming and J lost 10 bases; unmatched junction nucleotides: 13. Germline V gene data show CDR1 as MDHEN and CDR2 as SYDVKM. The CDR3 has 15 amino acids. Written as DNA, the CDR3 is TGTGCCAGCAGTGCCCCGGGACAGGTCTGGTACGAGCAGTTCTTC. Its protein is CASSAPGQVWYEQFF.

This clonotype was seen a few times. J is TRBJ2-1 and V is TRBV6-2 or TRBV6-3; the match to TRBD2 covers 7 bases. This CDR3 region has 15 residues. The V and J ends lost 7 bases and 1 base, in that order; junction bases with no gene match: 7. The germline V gene has CDR1 MNHEY and CDR2 SVGEGT. Here the CDR3 DNA reads TGTGCCAGCACCTGGGGCGGGGGTTCCTACAATGAGCAGTTCTTC. This codes for CASTWGGGSYNEQFF.